This T cell receptor (beta chain) appears in the sequencing data of a study of T cell changes during pregnancy in multiple sclerosis (dated by TCRdb to between 2018 and 2021). With respect to the entire study: The study examined how the T cell repertoire changed over the course of pregnancy in women with multiple sclerosis.

Points on this clone: Its target antigen remains unknown. No base quality values were provided; no much bigger clone lies one nucleotide off.

Libraries were made using the immunoSEQ multiplex PCR assay. TCRdb took this table from immuneACCESS and kept in-frame rearrangements with V and J called. Such tables lack part of the clones; where checked against another copy, unresolved V genes explain under half of the gap, and the rest is unexplained. A total of about 31,000 clones appear in this sample, about 91% of them only once. The top ten clonotypes cover approximately 8.7% of the sample. This specimen consisted of CD8+ T cells from peripheral blood mononuclear cells, obtained in the first trimester of pregnancy. The TCR was taken from a female donor with multiple sclerosis, enrolled in a pregnancy study.

The DNA sequence is given as TGTGCCAGCAGCGTAGAAGGGGGTGGCTCCTACAATGAGCAGTTCTTC. It translates as CASSVEGGGSYNEQFF. The V gene is TRBV9 and the J gene is TRBJ2-1, with TRBD1 perhaps the D gene, on 6 matching bases. The V and J ends are trimmed by 0 bases and 0 bases, leaving 10 bases between them. The germline V gene encodes CDR1 SGDLS and CDR2 YYNGEE. The CDR3 sequence holds 16 residues, the cysteine and phenylalanine included. The sequence is cut down to CDR3 DNA, 48 bases in frame from base 1.